Shown below are 19 T cell receptor beta chains from a single sample sequenced in a study of T cell responses to AZD1222 COVID-19 vaccine. Clones were sequenced by immunoSEQ multiplex PCR, and TCRdb holds only the in-frame ones, with some missing. The data hold under 200,000 clones, with roughly 91% observed a single time. Material: peripheral blood, obtained on day 0 of AZD1222 vaccination. The receptors were sampled from an adult in good health.

J is TRBJ1-1 and V is TRBV7-3, with D possibly being TRBD1 (5 bases). The germline V and J ends were trimmed by 5 bases and 11 bases, with 18 bases remaining between them. CDR3 size: 13 residues. In germline, CDR1 is SGHTA, CDR2 FQGTGA. The CDR3 nucleotides read TGTGCCAGCAGCCCCGCAGGGTTCCCCGGGGCTTTCTTT. Translating it yields CASSPAGFPGAFF. The complete variable domain, with remaining parts taken from reference TRBV7-3 and TRBJ1-1, reads GAGVSQTPSNKVTEKGKYVELRCDPISGHTALYWYRQSLGQGPEFLIYFQGTGAADDSGLPNDRFFAVRPEGSVSTLKIQRTERGDSAVYLCASSPAGFPGAFFGQGTRLTVV.

This clone appeared a single time. The J gene is TRBJ2-1, the V gene TRBV18; D is ambiguous. Germline V gene sequence: CDR1 KGHSH, CDR2 LQKENI. This CDR3 spans 15 amino acids. The V end was cut by 3 bases, the J end by 2 bases, with 11 bases between. This CDR3 reads CASSPSIQTYNEQFF. CDR3 in DNA: TGTGCCAGCTCACCCTCGATCCAAACCTACAATGAGCAGTTCTTC.

This chain links TRBV6-6 with TRBJ2-7, with TRBD1 identical over 9 bases. The germline V gene encodes CDR1 MNHNY and CDR2 SVGAGI (reference sequence). The CDR3 totals 15 residues. V shed 7 bases, J shed 1 base, and the junction held 8 bases outside the gene matches. The CDR3 loop is CASTTPGTGSYEQYF. The CDR3 DNA reads TGTGCCAGCACCACCCCCGGGACAGGGTCCTACGAGCAGTACTTC.

The rearrangement joins TRBV6-1 to TRBJ1-2, with 7 bases that match TRBD1. V was pared by 0 bases and J by 8 bases, with 9 bases of the junction left unmatched. Germline values: CDR1 MNHNS, CDR2 SASEGT. This CDR3 contains 15 residues. This chain's CDR3 is CASSEAVRTGGGYTF. The CDR3 DNA follows: TGTGCCAGCAGTGAAGCGGTACGGACAGGAGGAGGCTACACCTTC.

V and J are TRBV20-1 and TRBJ2-7, with D perhaps TRBD1 (6 bases). The V gene's germline CDR1 is DFQATT and CDR2 SNEGSKA (reference sequence). This CDR3 region has 11 residues. The CDR3 nucleotides read TGCGTATGGGACAACTCCTACGAGCAGTACTTC. Protein product: CVWDNSYEQYF.

Note on this clone: Sequence at one end of the junction differs from germline and may be a read error. The V gene is TRBV6-5, the J gene TRBJ1-4, with a weak D call TRBD1 (5 bases). This CDR3 has 15 amino acids. Germline values: CDR1 MNHEY, CDR2 SVGAGI. The CDR3 DNA reads as TGTGCCAGCAGTGACTCAGGGTACGGAGGTGAAAAACTGTTTTTT. Protein: CASSDSGYGGEKLFF.

The chain couples TRBV6-4 to TRBJ2-2; 8 bases match TRBD2. Germline assignment: CDR1 MRHNA and CDR2 SNTAGT. The CDR3 covers 17 residues. V gave up 0 bases and J gave up 6 bases; unmatched junction bases: 9. CDR3 sequence reads: CASSDSTGGPFAGELFF. CDR3 bases: TGTGCCAGCAGTGACTCGACGGGGGGGCCTTTCGCCGGGGAGCTGTTTTTT.

The J gene is TRBJ1-1, the V gene TRBV28; the D gene is possibly TRBD1 (5 bases). V was cut by 7 bases and J by 0 bases, with 12 bases left in between. Germline V lookup: CDR1 MDHEN, CDR2 SYDVKM. There are 14 residues in the CDR3. In nucleotides, the CDR3 is TGTGCCAGCATCAAAGGGGTTATGAACACTGAAGCTTTCTTT. Its translation: CASIKGVMNTEAFF.

This chain uses TRBV6-5 with TRBJ1-5; D call uncertain. The V end was cut by 4 bases, the J end by 4 bases, with 11 bases between. CDR3 size: 14 residues. Germline loops: CDR1 MNHEY, CDR2 SVGAGI. The CDR3 DNA reads TGTGCCAGCAGTTCGCTGGGTTTAAATCAGCCCCAGCATTTT. Its translation is CASSSLGLNQPQHF.

This clone appeared a single time. The chain has TRBV10-2 and TRBJ2-6, with D possibly TRBD2 on 6 matching bases. CDR3 size: 19 residues. Trimming pared 7 bases from V and 4 bases from J, leaving 26 bases between. Germline-derived CDR1 and CDR2 are WSHSY and SAAADI. The CDR3 protein is CASTLSGATGTAGANVLTF. CDR3 DNA sequence: TGCGCCAGCACACTATCCGGGGCGACTGGGACTGCCGGGGCCAACGTCCTGACTTTC.

The chain couples TRBV19 to TRBJ1-1; possibly TRBD1 for D (5 bases). The CDR3 runs 14 residues. Trimming left V 9 bases short and J 7 bases short, with 21 bases between. The germline CDR1 and CDR2 sequences are LNHDA and SQIVND (reference sequence). CDR3 nucleotides: TGTGCCAGCCCTCCTTCGTCAGGGCCACTTGAAGCTTTCTTT. Encoded protein: CASPPSSGPLEAFF.

The rearrangement joins TRBV2 to TRBJ1-1; TRBD1 agrees at 8 bases. J was trimmed by 5 bases and V by 7 bases; bases with no gene match: 15. The germline gives CDR1 SNHLY, CDR2 FYNNEI. The CDR3 is 16 amino acids. CDR3 nucleotide sequence: TGTGCCAGCAAACAAACAAACAACAGGGGGTTTACTGAAGCTTTCTTT. The encoded protein is CASKQTNNRGFTEAFF. The full variable domain, completed using reference TRBV2 and TRBJ1-1, is EPEVTQTPSHQVTQMGQEVILRCVPISNHLYFYWYRQILGQKVEFLVSFYNNEISEKSEIFDDQFSVERPDGSNFTLKIRSTKLEDSAMYFCASKQTNNRGFTEAFFGQGTRLTVV.

The V and J genes are TRBV3-1 (or the pseudogene TRBV3-2) and TRBJ2-2; 8 nucleotides line up with TRBD2. The CDR3 consists of 16 residues. CDR1 and CDR2 (germline): LGHDT, YNNKEL (reference sequence). With 4 bases clipped from V and 5 bases from J, the junction kept 9 bases outside the gene matches. As DNA, the CDR3 is TGTGCCAGCAGCCCCGTCGGGGCGGGAGGAACCGGGGAGCTGTTTTTT. It translates to CASSPVGAGGTGELFF.

The rearrangement uses TRBV5-1 and TRBJ2-2; weak D call: TRBD2 (5 bases). Germline V gene lookup returns CDR1 SGHRS and CDR2 YFSETQ. This CDR3 has 13 residues. The germline V and J ends were trimmed by 4 bases and 6 bases, with 10 bases remaining between them. CDR3 DNA: TGCGCCAGCAGCCGGACTGTCGCCGGGGAGCTGTTTTTT. Encoded protein: CASSRTVAGELFF.

This chain links TRBV4-3 with TRBJ1-6; 9 nucleotides line up with TRBD1. The germline gives CDR1 LGHNA, CDR2 YSLEER. V trimming: 0 bases; J trimming: 10 bases; junction bases outside the gene matches: 4. The CDR3 sequence is 15 residues long. CDR3 sequence (DNA): TGCGCCAGCAGCCAAGAACCACAGGGGGCATCACCCCTCCACTTT. Its protein is CASSQEPQGASPLHF.

CDR3 amino acids: CATSPLADHGNEQFF. The CDR3 coding sequence is TGTGCCACCAGTCCTTTAGCGGACCACGGCAATGAGCAGTTCTTC. V is TRBV24-1 and J is TRBJ2-1, with a weak D call TRBD2 (6 bases). The CDR3 runs 15 residues. V dropped 6 bases and J dropped 6 bases, with 17 bases sitting between them. Germline assignment: CDR1 KGHDR and CDR2 SFDVKD.

The chain has TRBV2 and TRBJ1-1; the D gene is possibly TRBD1 (5 bases). CDR3 length: 15 amino acids. CDR1 is SNHLY, CDR2 FYNNEI, per germline. V was shortened by 6 bases and J by 1 base, with 15 bases between the two germline ends. For the CDR3, the DNA is TGTGCCAGCAGCGAACTCCAGGGCACGAACACTGAAGCTTTCTTT. Residues: CASSELQGTNTEAFF.

This chain links TRBV7-2 with TRBJ2-7; TRBD2 matches at 11 bases. J gave up 6 bases and V 1 base, and 2 bases lay outside the gene matches. Per the germline V gene, CDR1 is SGHTA and CDR2 is FQGNSA. CDR3 size: 14 residues. CDR3 sequence: CASSLGGTSGEQYF. In DNA form, the CDR3 reads TGTGCCAGCAGCTTAGGGGGGACTAGCGGCGAGCAGTACTTC.

V usage is TRBV5-6 and J usage is TRBJ1-1; unclear D gene. The CDR3 totals 15 residues. Germline-derived CDR1 and CDR2 are SGHDT and YYEEEE. The V and J ends lost 0 bases and 1 base respectively, with 10 bases between them. In DNA, the CDR3 is TGTGCCAGCAGCTTGGCCGGAGGGCCGAACACTGAAGCTTTCTTT. Residues: CASSLAGGPNTEAFF.